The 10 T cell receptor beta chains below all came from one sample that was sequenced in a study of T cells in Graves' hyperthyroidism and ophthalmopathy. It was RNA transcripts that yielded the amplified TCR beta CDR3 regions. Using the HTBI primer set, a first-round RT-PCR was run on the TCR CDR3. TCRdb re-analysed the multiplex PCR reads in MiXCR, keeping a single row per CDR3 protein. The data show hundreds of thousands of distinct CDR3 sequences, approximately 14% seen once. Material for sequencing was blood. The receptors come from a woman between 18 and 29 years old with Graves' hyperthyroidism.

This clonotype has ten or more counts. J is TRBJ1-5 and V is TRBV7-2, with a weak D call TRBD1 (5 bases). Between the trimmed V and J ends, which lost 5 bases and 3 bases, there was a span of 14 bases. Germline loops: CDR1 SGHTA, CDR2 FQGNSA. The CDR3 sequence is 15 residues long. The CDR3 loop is CASSLPGAANQPQHF. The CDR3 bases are TGTGCCAGCAGCCTCCCCGGGGCGGCCAATCAGCCCCAGCATTTT.

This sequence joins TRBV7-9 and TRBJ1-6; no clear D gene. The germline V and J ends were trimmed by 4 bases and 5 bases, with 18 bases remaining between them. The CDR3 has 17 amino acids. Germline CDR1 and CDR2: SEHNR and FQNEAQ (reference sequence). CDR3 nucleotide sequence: TGTGCCAGCAGCTCTACAGCGGCAGGAGCACATAATTCACCCCTCCACTTT. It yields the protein CASSSTAAGAHNSPLHF.

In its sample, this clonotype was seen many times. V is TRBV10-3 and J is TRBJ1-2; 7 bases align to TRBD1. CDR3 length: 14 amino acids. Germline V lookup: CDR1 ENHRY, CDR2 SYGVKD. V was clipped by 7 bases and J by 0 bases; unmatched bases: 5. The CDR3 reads CAITAGQANYGYTF. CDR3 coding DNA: TGTGCCATCACGGCTGGACAGGCTAACTATGGCTACACCTTC.

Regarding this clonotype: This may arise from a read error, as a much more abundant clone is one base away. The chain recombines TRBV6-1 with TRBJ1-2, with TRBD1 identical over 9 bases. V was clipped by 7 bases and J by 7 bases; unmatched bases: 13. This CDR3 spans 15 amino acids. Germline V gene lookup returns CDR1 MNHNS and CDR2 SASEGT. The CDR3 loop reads CASTPRDRDGCGYTF. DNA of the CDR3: TGTGCCAGCACCCCCCGGGACAGGGACGGCTGTGGCTACACCTTC.

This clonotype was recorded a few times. DNA of the CDR3: TGCAGTGCCTGGCAGGGAGTGCGGAACACTGAAGCTTTCTTT. The encoded protein is CSAWQGVRNTEAFF. The rearrangement uses TRBV20-1 and TRBJ1-1, with D maybe TRBD1 (5 bases). This CDR3 contains 14 residues. Germline V gene lookup returns CDR1 DFQATT and CDR2 SNEGSKA (reference sequence). V was trimmed by 6 bases and J by 1 base, leaving 15 bases between them.

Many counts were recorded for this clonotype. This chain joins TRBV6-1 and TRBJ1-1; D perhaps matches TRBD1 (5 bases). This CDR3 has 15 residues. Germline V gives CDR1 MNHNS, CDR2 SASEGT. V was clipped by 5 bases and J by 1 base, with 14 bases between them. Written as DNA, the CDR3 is TGTGCCAGCAGTATAGGGGATTTCGGGAACACTGAAGCTTTCTTT. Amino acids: CASSIGDFGNTEAFF.

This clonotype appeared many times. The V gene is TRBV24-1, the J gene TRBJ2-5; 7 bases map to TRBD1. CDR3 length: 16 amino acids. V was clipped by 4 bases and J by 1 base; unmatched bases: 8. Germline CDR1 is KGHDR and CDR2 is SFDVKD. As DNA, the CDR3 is TGTGCCACCAGTGACCCCGGACAGGACCTCCAAGAGACCCAGTACTTC. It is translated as CATSDPGQDLQETQYF.

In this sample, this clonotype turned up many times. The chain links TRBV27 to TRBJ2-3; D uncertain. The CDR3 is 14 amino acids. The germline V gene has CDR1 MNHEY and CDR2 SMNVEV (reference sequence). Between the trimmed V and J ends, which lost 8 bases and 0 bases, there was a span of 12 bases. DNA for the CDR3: TGTGCCAGCCGATGGACGGAAAGCACAGATACGCAGTATTTT. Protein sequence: CASRWTESTDTQYF.

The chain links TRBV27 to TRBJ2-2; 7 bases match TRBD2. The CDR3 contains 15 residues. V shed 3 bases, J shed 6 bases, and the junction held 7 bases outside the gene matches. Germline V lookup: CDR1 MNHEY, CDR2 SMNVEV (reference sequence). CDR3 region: CASSFTSSGAGELFF. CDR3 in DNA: TGTGCCAGCAGTTTCACCTCTAGCGGCGCCGGGGAGCTGTTTTTT.

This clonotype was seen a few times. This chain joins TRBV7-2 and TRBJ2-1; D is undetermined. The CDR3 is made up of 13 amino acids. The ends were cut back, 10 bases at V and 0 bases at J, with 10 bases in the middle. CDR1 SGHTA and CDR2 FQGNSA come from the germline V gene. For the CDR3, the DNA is TGTGCCACTACCCCGTACTCCTACAATGAGCAGTTCTTC. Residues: CATTPYSYNEQFF. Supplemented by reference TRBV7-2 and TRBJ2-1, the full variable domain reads GAGVSQSPSNKVTEKGKDVELRCDPISGHTALYWYRQSLGQGLEFLIYFQGNSAPDKSGLPSDRFSAERTGGSVSTLTIQRTQQEDSAVYLCATTPYSYNEQFFGPGTRLTVL.